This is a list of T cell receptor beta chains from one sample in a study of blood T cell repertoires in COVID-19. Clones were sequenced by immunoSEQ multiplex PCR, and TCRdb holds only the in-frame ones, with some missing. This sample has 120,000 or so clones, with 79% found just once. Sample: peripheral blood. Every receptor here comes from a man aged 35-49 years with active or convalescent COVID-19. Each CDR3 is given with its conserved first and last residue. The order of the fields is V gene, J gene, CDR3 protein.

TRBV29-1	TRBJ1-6	CSVITGKGPNSPLHF
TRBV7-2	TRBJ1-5	CASSVNMRPRKFSNQPQHF
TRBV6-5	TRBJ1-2	CASSKTGFGYGYTF
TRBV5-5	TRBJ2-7	CASSPAAGGYSYEQYF
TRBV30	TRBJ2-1	CARSGQGDDEQFF
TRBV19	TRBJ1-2	CASYRDTSSGYTF
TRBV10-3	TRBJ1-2	CAISPRVENYGYTF
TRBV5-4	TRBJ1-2	CASSSRTGDGYTF
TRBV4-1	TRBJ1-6	CASSQGRGQTNSPLHF
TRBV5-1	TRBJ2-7	CASSLDNYEQYF
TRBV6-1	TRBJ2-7	CASTSPSSSYEQYF
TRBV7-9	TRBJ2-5	CASSSAGQAQETQYF
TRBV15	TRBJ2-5	CATSRDRGYQETQYF
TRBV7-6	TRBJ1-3	CASSLLWRDPPGWSGNTIYF
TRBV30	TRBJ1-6	CAWRRQGNSPLHF
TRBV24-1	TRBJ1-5	CATSAGTVYQPQHF
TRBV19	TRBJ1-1	CASRLTPGIAEAFF
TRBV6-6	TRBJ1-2	CASSYPENYGYTF
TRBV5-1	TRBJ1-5	CASSLTGGRSNQPQHF
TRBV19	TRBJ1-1	CASSVLGTPNTEAFF
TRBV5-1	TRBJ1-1	CASSPEVRTEAFF
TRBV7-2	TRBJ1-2	CASSSLQGAGYGYTF
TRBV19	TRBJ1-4	CASSIGQGFGEKLFF
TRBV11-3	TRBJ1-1	CASSFRGALNTEAFF